Listed below are T cell receptor beta chains from one sample, sequenced in a study of cytomegalovirus exposure and HLA in healthy donors. Only in-frame clones appear in the TCRdb table, and some are missing; sequencing was by immunoSEQ multiplex PCR. The data show fewer than 200,000 clones, with around 82% seen just once and over 8.5% held by the top ten. Sequenced input: PBMCs. These receptors were obtained from a man aged 50-60 years in good health and CMV-seropositive. CDR3s include the opening cysteine and the closing phenylalanine or tryptophan. The order of the fields is CDR3 DNA, CDR3 protein, clone size, D gene, V gene, J gene. The D gene is left open where the match is weak. Not all rows give a size; the values are once, few, many and, for expanded clones, a class.

CDR3 DNA: TGTGCCAGCAGCACCGGGACAGGGGGCACTGAAGCTTTCTTT; CDR3 protein: CASSTGTGGTEAFF; clone size: NA; D gene: TRBD1; V gene: TRBV7-9; J gene: TRBJ1-1
CDR3 DNA: TGCGCCAGCAGCCAGCTACAGGGGGGGTATGGCTACACCTTC; CDR3 protein: CASSQLQGGYGYTF; clone size: NA; D gene: TRBD1; V gene: TRBV4-1; J gene: TRBJ1-2
CDR3 DNA: TGTGCCAGAAGCTTAGGACAGCCGGGACTAGCGGGGAAGGACACAGATACGCAGTATTTT; CDR3 protein: CARSLGQPGLAGKDTDTQYF; clone size: once; D gene: TRBD2; V gene: TRBV5-3; J gene: TRBJ2-3
CDR3 DNA: TGTGCCAGCAGTTCGATTCTTTTACCAGCGGGAGAAGCTTTCTTT; CDR3 protein: CASSSILLPAGEAFF; clone size: NA; D gene: NA; V gene: TRBV28; J gene: TRBJ1-1
CDR3 DNA: TGTGCCAGCATCCCTGGGAGAATAGACGGGAGGGCCGTCGAGCAGTACTTC; CDR3 protein: CASIPGRIDGRAVEQYF; clone size: NA; D gene: NA; V gene: TRBV21-1; J gene: TRBJ2-7
CDR3 DNA: TGTGCCAGCACCGCTAGCGGGTTCGGGGCGGATGAGCAGTTCTTC; CDR3 protein: CASTASGFGADEQFF; clone size: NA; D gene: TRBD2; V gene: TRBV6-1; J gene: TRBJ2-1
CDR3 DNA: TGTGCCAGCAGTTTACCTGGGACAGTCTATTCAAACACTGAAGCTTTCTTT; CDR3 protein: CASSLPGTVYSNTEAFF; clone size: NA; D gene: TRBD1; V gene: TRBV28; J gene: TRBJ1-1
CDR3 DNA: TGTGCCAGCAGCCACCGGGACAGGAACTACGAGCAGTACTTC; CDR3 protein: CASSHRDRNYEQYF; clone size: few; D gene: TRBD1; V gene: TRBV7-3; J gene: TRBJ2-7
CDR3 DNA: TGTGCCAGCAGTTTATGGGGCTCAGAGAACACTGAAGCTTTCTTT; CDR3 protein: CASSLWGSENTEAFF; clone size: NA; D gene: NA; V gene: TRBV28; J gene: TRBJ1-1
CDR3 DNA: TGCAGCGTTGTGCAGGGATCTGAGCCCCAGCATTTT; CDR3 protein: CSVVQGSEPQHF; clone size: NA; D gene: NA; V gene: TRBV29-1; J gene: TRBJ1-5
CDR3 DNA: TGCGCCAGCAGCCAAGATGGAGGACAGTATAATGAAAAACTGTTTTTT; CDR3 protein: CASSQDGGQYNEKLFF; clone size: NA; D gene: NA; V gene: TRBV4-3; J gene: TRBJ1-4
CDR3 DNA: TGTGCCAGCACCTGGGGGGTAACGGATCAGCCCCAGCATTTT; CDR3 protein: CASTWGVTDQPQHF; clone size: once; D gene: NA; V gene: TRBV7-2; J gene: TRBJ1-5
CDR3 DNA: TGTGCCAGCAGCAAACCAGGCGCGTACGAGCAGTACTTC; CDR3 protein: CASSKPGAYEQYF; clone size: NA; D gene: NA; V gene: TRBV7-3; J gene: TRBJ2-7
CDR3 DNA: TGTGCCAGCAGCTCCCCTAATAGCAGGGGGAATGGCTACACCTTC; CDR3 protein: CASSSPNSRGNGYTF; clone size: once; D gene: TRBD1; V gene: TRBV7-2; J gene: TRBJ1-2
CDR3 DNA: TGTGCCAGTAGTATCGGGGGTAAGGCTGAAGCTTTCTTT; CDR3 protein: CASSIGGKAEAFF; clone size: once; D gene: NA; V gene: TRBV19; J gene: TRBJ1-1
CDR3 DNA: TGTGCCAGCACAACAACCGGGACAGGGGCCTACGAGCAGTACTTC; CDR3 protein: CASTTTGTGAYEQYF; clone size: few; D gene: TRBD1; V gene: TRBV28; J gene: TRBJ2-7
CDR3 DNA: TGTGCCAGCAGCCAAGGACTAGCGGGAGTGGCAGATACGCAGTATTTT; CDR3 protein: CASSQGLAGVADTQYF; clone size: once; D gene: TRBD2; V gene: TRBV4-2; J gene: TRBJ2-3
CDR3 DNA: TGTGCCAGCAGCTTAGCCCTCCAAGAGACCCAGTACTTC; CDR3 protein: CASSLALQETQYF; clone size: NA; D gene: NA; V gene: TRBV7-9; J gene: TRBJ2-5
CDR3 DNA: TGTGCCAGCAGCGCGGGACAGGCGAACTACGAGCAGTACTTC; CDR3 protein: CASSAGQANYEQYF; clone size: NA; D gene: TRBD1; V gene: TRBV6-1; J gene: TRBJ2-7
CDR3 DNA: TGTGCCAGCAGCCGAGGGGGATACGAGGGGACCCAGTACTTC; CDR3 protein: CASSRGGYEGTQYF; clone size: NA; D gene: NA; V gene: TRBV11-2; J gene: TRBJ2-5
CDR3 DNA: TGCGCCAGCAGCCCCCTTAGAGGTAGCACAGATACGCAGTATTTT; CDR3 protein: CASSPLRGSTDTQYF; clone size: NA; D gene: NA; V gene: TRBV4-3; J gene: TRBJ2-3
CDR3 DNA: TGTGCCTGGAGGACGGGGTCGAACACCGGGGAGCTGTTTTTT; CDR3 protein: CAWRTGSNTGELFF; clone size: NA; D gene: NA; V gene: TRBV30; J gene: TRBJ2-2
CDR3 DNA: TGTGCCAGCAGCCCCGGGACAGGGAGCTCTGGAAACACCATATATTTT; CDR3 protein: CASSPGTGSSGNTIYF; clone size: NA; D gene: TRBD1; V gene: TRBV7-3; J gene: TRBJ1-3
CDR3 DNA: TGTGCCAGCAGTGAATGGGGCAGCGCTGATAACTATGGCTACACCTTC; CDR3 protein: CASSEWGSADNYGYTF; clone size: NA; D gene: NA; V gene: TRBV2; J gene: TRBJ1-2
CDR3 DNA: TGTGCCAGCAGTGGACGGAGCACCGGGGAGCTGTTTTTT; CDR3 protein: CASSGRSTGELFF; clone size: NA; D gene: NA; V gene: TRBV2; J gene: TRBJ2-2
CDR3 DNA: TGTGCCAGCAGTCAAACCACAGATATCTATGGCTACACCTTC; CDR3 protein: CASSQTTDIYGYTF; clone size: NA; D gene: NA; V gene: TRBV28; J gene: TRBJ1-2
CDR3 DNA: TGTGCCAGCAGTGTGGGACAGGGGGCCGGGCCGCAGTATTTT; CDR3 protein: CASSVGQGAGPQYF; clone size: once; D gene: TRBD1; V gene: TRBV2; J gene: TRBJ2-3
CDR3 DNA: TGTGCCTGGAGCGATCGGTGGGAGGAGACCCAGTACTTC; CDR3 protein: CAWSDRWEETQYF; clone size: NA; D gene: NA; V gene: TRBV30; J gene: TRBJ2-5
CDR3 DNA: TGTGCCAGCAGTTACTCGACAGGAGTTGGAAACACCATATATTTT; CDR3 protein: CASSYSTGVGNTIYF; clone size: NA; D gene: NA; V gene: TRBV6-5; J gene: TRBJ1-3
CDR3 DNA: TGTGCCAGCAGTTACTCCTCTAACTATGGCTACACCTTC; CDR3 protein: CASSYSSNYGYTF; clone size: NA; D gene: NA; V gene: TRBV6-5; J gene: TRBJ1-2
CDR3 DNA: TGCGCCAGCACCACTGCCGGGGGGGCTGGTCAGCCCCAGCATTTT; CDR3 protein: CASTTAGGAGQPQHF; clone size: NA; D gene: NA; V gene: TRBV5-1; J gene: TRBJ1-5
CDR3 DNA: TGTGCCAGCAGCCAAGTGGGAAGGGGCAATGAGCAGTTCTTC; CDR3 protein: CASSQVGRGNEQFF; clone size: NA; D gene: NA; V gene: TRBV4-2; J gene: TRBJ2-1
CDR3 DNA: TGCAGCGTTGATTGGGGGCAAACTCACGCGGTCTTC; CDR3 protein: CSVDWGQTHAVF; clone size: NA; D gene: NA; V gene: TRBV29-1; J gene: TRBJ2-1
CDR3 DNA: TGCGCCAGCGGTTTAACAGGGAGGGACACTGAAGCTTTCTTT; CDR3 protein: CASGLTGRDTEAFF; clone size: NA; D gene: NA; V gene: TRBV5-1; J gene: TRBJ1-1
CDR3 DNA: TGTGCCAGCAGCGCGGCCCGACTAGCGGAGACGGGTGAGCAGTTCTTC; CDR3 protein: CASSAARLAETGEQFF; clone size: NA; D gene: TRBD2; V gene: TRBV9; J gene: TRBJ2-1
CDR3 DNA: TGTGCCAGCAGCTGGAGGACTGATACCATATATTTT; CDR3 protein: CASSWRTDTIYF; clone size: once; D gene: NA; V gene: TRBV11-1; J gene: TRBJ1-3
CDR3 DNA: TGTGCCAGCAGCGCCGGGACAGCTAATCAAGAGACCCAGTACTTC; CDR3 protein: CASSAGTANQETQYF; clone size: NA; D gene: TRBD1; V gene: TRBV7-9; J gene: TRBJ2-5
CDR3 DNA: TGTGCCAGCACTAGCGGGGACACAGATACGCAGTATTTT; CDR3 protein: CASTSGDTDTQYF; clone size: NA; D gene: TRBD2; V gene: TRBV4-2; J gene: TRBJ2-3
CDR3 DNA: TGTGCCAGCAGATCCGGACAGGGGGCCATCTACGAGCAGTACTTC; CDR3 protein: CASRSGQGAIYEQYF; clone size: NA; D gene: TRBD1; V gene: TRBV28; J gene: TRBJ2-7
CDR3 DNA: TGCAGCGTTGCAGGACAGGGGCCCTACGAGCAGTACTTC; CDR3 protein: CSVAGQGPYEQYF; clone size: NA; D gene: TRBD1; V gene: TRBV29-1; J gene: TRBJ2-7
CDR3 DNA: TGTGCCAGCAGCCGTACAGGGGAGAAGGGGAATGAGCAGTTCTTC; CDR3 protein: CASSRTGEKGNEQFF; clone size: few; D gene: TRBD1; V gene: TRBV5-6; J gene: TRBJ2-1
CDR3 DNA: TGTGCCAGCAGCGAGAACTATGGCTACACCTTC; CDR3 protein: CASSENYGYTF; clone size: NA; D gene: NA; V gene: TRBV28; J gene: TRBJ1-2